What follows is one TCR beta chain and its context. This sample is part of a study of blood T cell repertoires in COVID-19. Across the whole study: COVID-19 samples from acute and convalescent phases originated in the United States, Italy and Spain. From T cells, B-cell-depleted T cells, or PBMCs came the material, which was cDNA or gDNA.

Study processing details: Reference gene primer amplification in the assay estimated nucleated cell counts. The method was immunoSEQ multiplex PCR; TCRdb's version includes in-frame clones alone and lacks a portion of them. The V and J calls and the clone size are those of that table, but D and trimming were determined from the DNA. Here the sample spans around 99,000 clones, 75% to 95% being singletons. This CDR3 is built from 16 residues. This chain uses TRBV21-1 with TRBJ1-6; TRBD1, the D gene given by the table, was not confirmed from the DNA. TRBV21-1 is a pseudogene. Sequencing was performed on peripheral blood. The sequence derives from a man aged 45-65 years with acute or convalescent COVID-19. CDR3 DNA: TGTGCCAGCAGCTCAGAAAGGGGGCTCGGTAATTCACCCCTCCACTTT. Residues: CASSSERGLGNSPLHF.